Below are 23 T cell receptor beta chains sequenced from a single sample in a study of response to subunit inactivated influenza vaccine. Using its own MiXCR run on the RT-PCR reads, TCRdb lists one record per CDR3 protein. The sample holds approximately 570,000 distinct CDR3 sequences, 7.5% to 8.5% seen once. Material: PBMCs from blood, obtained about 23 months after vaccination. The receptors here all came from a man aged 50 to 69 who received an inactivated influenza vaccine.

The chain recombines TRBV27 with TRBJ1-2; D remains ambiguous. This CDR3 is built from 13 residues. V dropped 3 bases and J dropped 3 bases, with 8 bases sitting between them. Germline CDR1 and CDR2: MNHEY and SMNVEV (reference sequence). The CDR3 bases are TGTGCCAGCAGTTTCCGGGTCGACTATGGCTACACCTTC. It yields the protein CASSFRVDYGYTF.

The chain uses TRBV20-1 and TRBJ2-5; 7 bases are shared with TRBD2. The V and J ends lost 6 bases and 0 bases, in that order; junction bases with no gene match: 4. Germline V gene lookup returns CDR1 DFQATT and CDR2 SNEGSKA (reference sequence). The CDR3 extends over 13 amino acids. Written as DNA, the CDR3 is TGCAGTGCCGCCCGGGGGGACCAAGAGACCCAGTACTTC. This sequence encodes CSAARGDQETQYF.

This clonotype came up a few times. This chain uses TRBV7-2 with TRBJ1-1; D is perhaps TRBD1 (5 bases). The CDR3 is made up of 14 amino acids. Trimming took off 1 base at V and 4 bases at J, with 10 bases between the two ends. Germline V gives CDR1 SGHTA, CDR2 FQGNSA. The CDR3 coding sequence is TGTGCCAGCAGCTTAGGGTGGGACGGCACTGAAGCTTTCTTT. This codes for CASSLGWDGTEAFF.

This clonotype was picked up many times. The chain employs TRBV6-1 and TRBJ1-1, with a tentative D call TRBD1 (5 bases). From germline, CDR1 is MNHNS and CDR2 SASEGT. The V gene lost 4 bases and the J gene lost 0 bases, with 12 bases spanning the gap. This CDR3 has 15 residues. DNA of the CDR3: TGTGCCAGCAGTGGGGGGGACGGACTGAACACTGAAGCTTTCTTT. It specifies CASSGGDGLNTEAFF.

In its sample, this clonotype was seen a few times. The chain combines TRBV10-3 with TRBJ2-7; D is ambiguous. The V gene lost 4 bases and the J gene lost 3 bases, with 10 bases spanning the gap. The germline gives CDR1 ENHRY, CDR2 SYGVKD. This CDR3 is built from 13 residues. The CDR3 here is CAISAKGGYEQYF. The CDR3 region has the DNA TGTGCCATCAGTGCGAAGGGCGGCTACGAGCAGTACTTC.

The rearrangement joins TRBV20-1 to TRBJ2-7; the D gene could be TRBD1 or TRBD2 (5 bases each). The germline V gene has CDR1 DFQATT and CDR2 SNEGSKA (reference sequence). There are 14 residues in the CDR3. Trimming cost V 2 bases and J 0 bases, with 11 bases left between them. The CDR3 reads CSARSWDGSYEQYF. Here the CDR3 DNA reads TGCAGTGCTAGATCCTGGGACGGCTCCTACGAGCAGTACTTC.

The chain recombines TRBV5-1 with TRBJ1-3; 8 nucleotides agree with TRBD1. Germline V gene lookup returns CDR1 SGHRS and CDR2 YFSETQ. V dropped 3 bases and J dropped 8; count of bases not matched to a gene: 7. The CDR3 runs 14 residues. CDR3 bases: TGCGCCAGCAGCTCCACAGGGGGAGGAGACACCATATATTTT. This translates into CASSSTGGGDTIYF.

The rearrangement uses TRBV20-1 and TRBJ2-3; D is undetermined. This CDR3 contains 13 residues. CDR1 is DFQATT, CDR2 SNEGSKA, per germline (reference sequence). Trimming stripped 1 base from V and 5 bases from J, with 10 bases between. The CDR3 DNA reads as TGCAGTGCTAGAGTAGGGTTTGGAGATACGCAGTATTTT. It translates to CSARVGFGDTQYF.

This clonotype was counted only a few times. The V gene is TRBV5-6, the J gene TRBJ1-6; D is unresolved. The V end was cut by 2 bases, the J end by 5 bases, with 11 bases between. Per germline, CDR1 SGHDT and CDR2 YYEEEE. The CDR3 extends over 15 amino acids. Here the CDR3 reads CASSFYNLDNSPLHF. CDR3 in DNA: TGTGCCAGCAGCTTCTATAACCTCGATAATTCACCCCTCCACTTT.

This clonotype was counted only a few times. The rearrangement uses TRBV29-1 and TRBJ2-1; 11 bases map to TRBD2. This CDR3 has 17 amino acids. Unmatched junction bases numbered 5, after V lost 1 base and J lost 0 bases. The germline V gene encodes CDR1 SQVTM and CDR2 ANQGSEA. The CDR3 here is CSVEGTSGWSSYNEQFF. In DNA, the CDR3 is TGCAGCGTTGAAGGGACTAGCGGGTGGAGCTCCTACAATGAGCAGTTCTTC.

The rearrangement uses TRBV6-2 or TRBV6-3 and TRBJ1-5; D possibly corresponds to TRBD1 (6 bases). The germline CDR1 and CDR2 sequences are MNHEY and SVGEGT. The V gene lost 8 bases and the J gene lost 6 bases, with 11 bases spanning the gap. This CDR3 is 12 amino acids long. The CDR3 protein is CASRRGAQPQHF. As DNA, the CDR3 is TGTGCCAGCCGCCGGGGGGCTCAGCCCCAGCATTTT.

This sequence joins TRBV12-3 or TRBV12-4 and TRBJ2-1; the D gene could be TRBD1 or TRBD2 (5 bases each). Trimming removed 7 bases at V and 4 bases at J, with 17 bases between. CDR3 length: 15 amino acids. Here the CDR3 reads CASTFGRGPYNEQFF. In DNA, the CDR3 is TGTGCCAGCACCTTCGGCCGGGGACCGTACAATGAGCAGTTCTTC.

This clonotype was observed many times. The V and J genes are TRBV7-2 and TRBJ1-3; no clear D. The germline CDR1 and CDR2 sequences are SGHTA and FQGNSA. The CDR3 spans 15 residues. V was shortened by 2 bases and J by 2 bases, with 10 bases between the two germline ends. Written as DNA, the CDR3 is TGTGCCAGCAGCTTATCAAAGGCGGCTGGAAACACCATATATTTT. Translated, it gives CASSLSKAAGNTIYF.

This clonotype was observed a handful of times. This sequence joins TRBV3-1 and TRBJ2-5; 7 nucleotides align to TRBD1. This CDR3 is built from 15 residues. V dropped 5 bases and J dropped 2; count of bases not matched to a gene: 8. The germline CDR1 and CDR2 sequences are LGHDT and YNNKEL (reference sequence). The CDR3 spells CASSIHGTAQETQYF. CDR3 DNA: TGTGCCAGCAGCATACACGGGACAGCTCAAGAGACCCAGTACTTC.

The rearrangement uses TRBV24-1 and TRBJ2-1, with 9 bases that match TRBD2. The CDR3 is made up of 16 amino acids. Germline lookup yields CDR1 KGHDR and CDR2 SFDVKD. Germline trimming cut 4 bases from V and 7 bases from J; bases unmatched to any gene: 10. CDR3 residues: CATSDPGAGGRNEQFF. CDR3 nucleotides: TGTGCCACCAGTGACCCGGGGGCGGGAGGGAGGAATGAGCAGTTCTTC.

This clonotype was recorded at least ten times. The chain is built from TRBV7-2 and TRBJ2-3, with D perhaps matching TRBD2 (6 bases). Trimming took off 1 base at V and 7 bases at J, with 9 bases between the two ends. The CDR3 extends over 13 amino acids. CDR1 is SGHTA, CDR2 FQGNSA, per germline. This CDR3 reads CASSLGGVHTQYF. In DNA, the CDR3 is TGTGCCAGCAGCTTAGGGGGGGTGCATACGCAGTATTTT.

In this sample, this clonotype turned up many times. The V call is TRBV18, the J call TRBJ2-7; the D gene is possibly TRBD1 (5 bases). The CDR3 consists of 12 residues. Germline lookup yields CDR1 KGHSH and CDR2 LQKENI. Trimming took 3 bases from V and 5 from J, leaving 8 bases between them. The chain's CDR3 is CASSPPGNEQYF. CDR3 in DNA: TGTGCCAGCTCACCGCCAGGGAACGAGCAGTACTTC.

The rearrangement joins TRBV25-1 to TRBJ2-3, with 7 nucleotides matching TRBD2. Trimming removed 1 base from V and 1 base from J; junction bases left unmatched: 5. There are 16 residues in the CDR3. Germline CDR1 and CDR2: MGHDK and SYGVNS. For the CDR3, the DNA is TGTGCCAGCAGTGAATGGGAGGGTCGGGGCACAGATACGCAGTATTTT. Its protein product is CASSEWEGRGTDTQYF.

This clonotype was observed many times. This chain uses TRBV10-3 with TRBJ2-5; D is possibly TRBD1 (6 bases). Looked up from germline, CDR1 is ENHRY and CDR2 is SYGVKD. V was cut by 4 bases and J by 7 bases, with 13 bases left in between. This CDR3 has 13 amino acids. The CDR3 spells CAISGQAEGTQYF. The CDR3 DNA reads TGTGCCATCAGTGGACAGGCCGAAGGGACCCAGTACTTC.

This clonotype was seen at least ten times. V usage is TRBV7-8 and J usage is TRBJ2-7, with 8 positions matching TRBD2. Germline assignment: CDR1 SGHVS and CDR2 FQNEAQ. V gave up 9 bases and J gave up 5 bases; unmatched junction bases: 9. This CDR3 comprises 13 residues. DNA of the CDR3: TGTGCCAGTATAGCGGGATTCAACAACGAGCAGTACTTC. Its translation is CASIAGFNNEQYF.

The table lists this clonotype with many counts. The chain carries TRBV20-1 and TRBJ2-1; a possible D gene is TRBD2 (6 bases). V gave up 4 bases and J gave up 4 bases, with 14 bases separating them. This CDR3 contains 14 residues. Germline V lookup: CDR1 DFQATT, CDR2 SNEGSKA (reference sequence). For the CDR3, the DNA is TGCAGTGCTATTCTAGCGCGGATATACAATGAGCAGTTCTTC. It specifies CSAILARIYNEQFF.

This clonotype was seen a handful of times. The chain has TRBV20-1 and TRBJ2-1; 9 bases map to TRBD2. CDR3 length equals 14 residues. The trim removed 3 bases at V and 6 bases at J, leaving 6 bases unmatched. Germline lookup yields CDR1 DFQATT and CDR2 SNEGSKA (reference sequence). CDR3 sequence: CSASGPSGTNEQFF. CDR3 bases: TGCAGTGCTAGTGGTCCTAGCGGGACCAATGAGCAGTTCTTC.

V gene TRBV6-2 or TRBV6-3 combines with J gene TRBJ1-1; D call uncertain. This CDR3 has 12 amino acids. The V and J ends lost 8 bases and 0 bases respectively, with 7 bases between them. Germline loops: CDR1 MNHEY, CDR2 SVGEGT. The DNA for the CDR3 is TGTGCCAGCTTAGGGATGAACACTGAAGCTTTCTTT. Protein: CASLGMNTEAFF.